The 26 T cell receptor beta chains in this list originate from one sample, sequenced in a study of cytomegalovirus exposure and HLA in healthy donors. Use of 60 Vbeta and 13 Jbeta primers characterized the PCR. Only in-frame clones appear in the TCRdb table, and some are missing; sequencing was by immunoSEQ multiplex PCR. The data hold around 150,000 clones, with around two thirds observed a single time. What was sequenced was PBMCs. These receptors all come from a woman between 40 and 50 years old in good health and CMV-seronegative.

The V call is TRBV18, the J call TRBJ1-6, with 7 bases matching TRBD1. Trimming cost V 3 bases and J 5 bases; bases outside gene matches: 4. CDR1 KGHSH and CDR2 LQKENI come from the germline V gene. The CDR3 spans 15 residues. The CDR3 bases are TGTGCCAGCTCACCTGGACAGGCAAATAATTCACCCCTCCACTTT. It is translated as CASSPGQANNSPLHF. The full variable domain, completed using reference TRBV18 and TRBJ1-6, is NAGVMQNPRHLVRRRGQEARLRCSPMKGHSHVYWYRQLPEEGLKFMVYLQKENIIDESGMPKERFSAEFPKEGPSILRIQQVVRGDSAAYFCASSPGQANNSPLHFGNGTRLTVT.

In its sample, this clone was seen a few times. The J gene is TRBJ2-3, the V gene TRBV6-6; possible D gene TRBD1, 5 bases. CDR3 size: 14 residues. V was shortened by 5 bases and J by 3 bases, with 12 bases between the two germline ends. The V gene's germline CDR1 is MNHNY and CDR2 SVGAGI (reference sequence). In DNA, the CDR3 is TGTGCCAGCAGTAAGCAGGGTATGACAGATACGCAGTATTTT. Its translation is CASSKQGMTDTQYF.

This clone was picked up a small number of times. The chain employs TRBV6-6 and TRBJ1-1; D is uncertain. Trimming removed 5 bases at V and 3 bases at J, with 7 bases between. The CDR3 has 12 amino acids. Looked up from germline, CDR1 is MNHNY and CDR2 is SVGAGI (reference sequence). CDR3 nucleotides: TGTGCCAGCAGTCCTCCTCACACTGAAGCTTTCTTT. This translates into CASSPPHTEAFF.

The J gene is TRBJ2-5, the V gene TRBV19; TRBD2 is a possible D gene (6 bases). The V gene lost 5 bases and the J gene lost 4 bases, with 11 bases spanning the gap. CDR1 is LNHDA and CDR2 is SQIVND in the germline V gene (reference sequence). The length of the CDR3 is 13 residues. Here the CDR3 DNA reads TGTGCCAGTAGTTCTACTAGCCCAGAGACCCAGTACTTC. Translated: CASSSTSPETQYF.

The count of this clone is one. The V call is TRBV5-6, the J call TRBJ1-4; D possibly corresponds to TRBD1 (5 bases). Germline CDR1 SGHDT, CDR2 YYEEEE. The CDR3 has 14 amino acids. Trimming shortened V by 4 bases and J by 10 bases, and 17 bases separated the two germline ends. CDR3: CASSLAGGVAKLFF. In DNA form, the CDR3 reads TGTGCCAGCAGCCTCGCGGGGGGGGTCGCAAAACTGTTTTTT.

The chain is built from TRBV5-1 and TRBJ2-3; 10 bases fit TRBD1. CDR3 length equals 16 residues. CDR1 is SGHRS, CDR2 YFSETQ, per germline. The ends lost 4 bases at V and 7 bases at J; junction bases unmatched: 12. CDR3 protein: CASSASRDRGPYTQYF. CDR3 nucleotide sequence: TGCGCCAGCAGCGCCTCCCGGGACAGGGGCCCGTATACGCAGTATTTT.

This chain links TRBV10-3 with TRBJ1-4, with 9 bases that match TRBD1. J lost 7 bases, V lost 6 bases, and 9 bases had no gene match. The CDR3 is 15 amino acids. Germline lookup yields CDR1 ENHRY and CDR2 SYGVKD. This CDR3 reads CAISLRDRDSEKLFF. The CDR3 DNA reads TGTGCCATCAGCCTCCGGGACAGGGATAGTGAAAAACTGTTTTTT.

The chain combines TRBV12-5 with TRBJ2-1, with D possibly TRBD1 on 6 matching bases. Trimming cost V 1 base and J 8 bases, with 9 bases left between them. In germline, CDR1 is LGHNT, CDR2 FRNRAP. The CDR3 has 13 residues. The CDR3 DNA reads as TGTGCTAGTGGTTTGGGGGGGCGCGATGAGCAGTTCTTC. Translated: CASGLGGRDEQFF.

This clone was recorded only once. The chain employs TRBV19 and TRBJ1-2; 8 bases map to TRBD1. The V segment lost 1 base and the J segment 8 bases; nucleotides outside the gene matches: 9. CDR1 and CDR2 from the germline V gene are LNHDA and SQIVND (reference sequence). This CDR3 region has 15 residues. The CDR3 loop reads CASSIALRTGNGYTF. CDR3 nucleotide sequence: TGTGCCAGTAGTATAGCTCTGCGGACAGGGAACGGCTACACCTTC. Complete variable domain (other parts from reference TRBV19 and TRBJ1-2): DGGITQSPKYLFRKEGQNVTLSCEQNLNHDAMYWYRQDPGQGLRLIYYSQIVNDFQKGDIAEGYSVSREKKESFPLTVTSAQKNPTAFYLCASSIALRTGNGYTFGSGTRLTVV.

The gene calls are TRBV14 and TRBJ1-2; tentative D call: TRBD1 (5 bases). Germline CDR1 is SGHDN and CDR2 is FVKESK. V lost 0 bases, J lost 8 bases, and 16 bases lay in between. The CDR3 covers 15 residues. CDR3 sequence: CASSQDRGGIGGYTF. CDR3 DNA: TGTGCCAGCAGCCAAGATCGCGGGGGGATAGGAGGCTACACCTTC.

The chain recombines TRBV6-5 with TRBJ2-7, with D perhaps matching TRBD1 (6 bases). The germline V gene encodes CDR1 MNHEY and CDR2 SVGAGI. Trimming cost V 3 bases and J 2 bases, with 14 bases left between them. The CDR3 consists of 15 residues. Here the CDR3 reads CASSYSGAGPYEQYF. In nucleotides, the CDR3 is TGTGCCAGCAGTTATTCAGGGGCGGGCCCCTACGAGCAGTACTTC.

This rearrangement joins TRBV7-2 to TRBJ2-3, with a weak D call TRBD2 (6 bases). The length of the CDR3 is 14 residues. CDR1 SGHTA and CDR2 FQGNSA come from the germline V gene. The V and J ends lost 7 bases and 2 bases respectively, with 13 bases between them. The DNA of the CDR3 is TGTGCCAGCACCACGGGGGTGGTCACAGATACGCAGTATTTT. Translation gives CASTTGVVTDTQYF.

V usage is TRBV10-3 and J usage is TRBJ1-6; D not certain. The germline V gene has CDR1 ENHRY and CDR2 SYGVKD. The CDR3 is 19 residues long. Trimming removed 3 bases at V and 0 bases at J, with 18 bases between. This CDR3 is CAISEGRHRSSSYNSPLHF. For the CDR3, the DNA is TGTGCCATCAGTGAAGGGAGACATCGATCCAGCTCCTATAATTCACCCCTCCACTTT.

The J gene is TRBJ1-4, the V gene TRBV29-1; 10 bases align to TRBD1. CDR1 is SQVTM and CDR2 is ANQGSEA in the germline V gene. With 2 bases clipped from V and 13 bases from J, the junction kept 10 bases outside the gene matches. The CDR3 is 14 amino acids. The DNA for the CDR3 is TGCAGCGTTGAACCGGGGACAGGGGACCAAGTACTGTTTTTT. This sequence encodes CSVEPGTGDQVLFF.

The chain employs TRBV6-5 and TRBJ2-1; TRBD2 matches at 11 bases. Unmatched junction bases numbered 2, after V lost 0 bases and J lost 4 bases. This CDR3 has 16 amino acids. Looked up from germline, CDR1 is MNHEY and CDR2 is SVGAGI. The CDR3 sequence is CASSYSASGGYNEQFF. For the CDR3, the DNA is TGTGCCAGCAGTTACTCGGCTAGCGGGGGGTACAATGAGCAGTTCTTC.

In DNA, the CDR3 is TGTGCCAGCAGGAGGACAGGGGACCCCACTGAAGCTTTCTTT. Translation: CASRRTGDPTEAFF. The rearrangement links TRBV2 to TRBJ1-1, with 9 positions matching TRBD1. Germline CDR1 is SNHLY and CDR2 is FYNNEI. This CDR3 contains 14 residues. V dropped 6 bases and J dropped 4; count of bases not matched to a gene: 6.

V is TRBV7-9 and J is TRBJ1-1, with 7 bases aligning to TRBD1. The V and J ends lost 4 bases and 1 base, in that order; junction bases with no gene match: 12. Germline V gene sequence: CDR1 SEHNR, CDR2 FQNEAQ (reference sequence). The CDR3 covers 17 residues. The CDR3 nucleotides read TGTGCCAGCAGCTCTAACCTAGAGGGGGCCAGGAACACTGAAGCTTTCTTT. Translated, it gives CASSSNLEGARNTEAFF.

The chain joins TRBV11-2 to TRBJ2-7; D ambiguous. CDR3 length equals 13 residues. V lost 0 bases and J lost 11, with 14 bases in between. Germline V lookup: CDR1 SGHAT, CDR2 FQNNGV. The DNA of the CDR3 is TGTGCCAGCAGCTTAGAGTCGTCGCAGGCAAAGTACTTC. Translating gives CASSLESSQAKYF.

CDR3 DNA sequence: TGTGCCAGCAGCTTTGCTGGCACCAACTCCTACGAGCAGTACTTC. Translation gives CASSFAGTNSYEQYF. The chain couples TRBV5-4 to TRBJ2-7; unclear D gene. CDR3 size: 15 residues. Looked up from germline, CDR1 is SGHNT and CDR2 is YYREEE (reference sequence). V lost 2 bases and J 0 bases, leaving 12 bases between the germline ends.

This clone has just a few counts. The V and J genes are TRBV9 and TRBJ1-2, with D maybe TRBD1 (5 bases). The V gene lost 3 bases and the J gene lost 5 bases, with 23 bases spanning the gap. Per germline, CDR1 SGDLS and CDR2 YYNGEE. This CDR3 has 17 amino acids. This CDR3 is CASSGAGTDYPRYGYTF. In DNA form, the CDR3 reads TGTGCCAGCAGCGGGGCCGGGACTGACTACCCACGTTATGGCTACACCTTC.

This chain joins TRBV11-2 and TRBJ1-2; D uncertain. Per the germline V gene, CDR1 is SGHAT and CDR2 is FQNNGV. V dropped 5 bases and J dropped 2 bases, with 9 bases sitting between them. The CDR3 length is 13 residues. CDR3 DNA: TGTGCCAGCAGCCTCGGGTGGAACTATGGCTACACCTTC. Amino acid sequence: CASSLGWNYGYTF.

A few counts support this clone. DNA for the CDR3: TGTGCCAGCAGCCCACTACCGGCATACACCGGCGGATACGAGCAGTACTTC. Translation gives CASSPLPAYTGGYEQYF. The rearrangement uses TRBV11-2 and TRBJ2-7; D gene uncertain. Trimming shortened V by 5 bases and J by 4 bases, and 24 bases separated the two germline ends. Per germline, CDR1 SGHAT and CDR2 FQNNGV. The CDR3 sequence is 17 residues long.

The gene calls are TRBV19 and TRBJ1-1; 9 positions agree with TRBD1. Trimming cost V 3 bases and J 0 bases; bases outside gene matches: 2. This CDR3 comprises 15 residues. The germline V gene encodes CDR1 LNHDA and CDR2 SQIVND (reference sequence). The CDR3 DNA is TGTGCCAGTAGTATTGGGGACAGGGTGAACACTGAAGCTTTCTTT. Its protein product is CASSIGDRVNTEAFF.

V usage is TRBV5-1 and J usage is TRBJ1-1, with 7 bases fitting TRBD1. This CDR3 is 14 amino acids long. Looked up from germline, CDR1 is SGHRS and CDR2 is YFSETQ. The ends lost 3 bases at V and 7 bases at J; junction bases unmatched: 9. The CDR3 DNA reads TGCGCCAGCAGCTCGGGACAGCCGGGGAGTGAAGCTTTCTTT. As protein: CASSSGQPGSEAFF.

This clone was observed a handful of times. CDR3 nucleotides: TGTGCCAGCAGCCCTGGGGCGACAGGTCCGAACACTGAAGCTTTCTTT. Its translation: CASSPGATGPNTEAFF. This chain uses TRBV4-2 with TRBJ1-1; possibly TRBD1 for D (6 bases). The germline V gene encodes CDR1 LGHNA and CDR2 YNFKEQ. Trimming took off 4 bases at V and 1 base at J, with 16 bases between the two ends. This CDR3 comprises 16 residues.

The J gene is TRBJ2-7, the V gene TRBV10-1; no reliable D call. The CDR3 sequence is 13 residues long. Looked up from germline, CDR1 is WNHNN and CDR2 is SYGVQD (reference sequence). V shed 3 bases and J shed 0 bases, with 6 bases lying between them. CDR3 loop: CASSDPGSYEQYF. The CDR3 coding sequence is TGCGCCAGCAGTGACCCAGGCTCCTACGAGCAGTACTTC.